This T cell receptor (beta chain) was captured by sequencing in a study of cytomegalovirus exposure and HLA in healthy donors. The overall study: From donors who were HLA-typed, an early data release held approximately 80 million unique TCRs. Whole-study findings and limits: The Asian-associated ancestry cluster reportedly had fewer N-insertions than the roughly 720-donor mean in a later analysis. Productive rates of about 87% or about 30% were seen for most TCR beta V segments in an earlier analysis.

60 Vbeta and 13 Jbeta primers were used in PCR. Assay: immunoSEQ multiplex PCR; the TCRdb copy retains only in-frame clones and omits some. The table lists about 160,000 clones, around 74% of them singletons. Of note for this clone: Its antigen is still unknown. Other nucleotide sequences from this sample produce the same CDR3.

The V end lost 8 bases, the J end lost 7 bases, and 12 bases lay between the germline ends. Germline CDR1 ENHRY, CDR2 SYGVKD. The CDR3 is 12 amino acids. The chain employs TRBV10-3 and TRBJ2-1, with D perhaps TRBD1 (7 bases). The sequenced material came from PBMCs. This TCR was recovered from a female donor in good health and CMV-seronegative. As DNA, the CDR3 is TGTGCCATCGGGCAGGGGGGTAATGAGCAGTTCTTC. Protein: CAIGQGGNEQFF.